This T cell receptor (beta chain) was retrieved from a study of blood T cell dynamics during melanoma immunotherapy. The CDR3 is 13 amino acids. The germline CDR1 and CDR2 sequences are GTSNPN and SVGIG (reference sequence). The V gene end was trimmed by 7 bases and the J gene end by 8 bases; junction bases not matched to a gene: 13. Time point defined: pre-treatment baseline. TCRdb keeps only in-frame clones here, not all; method: immunoSEQ multiplex PCR. The sample carries approximately 23,000 clones, around nine tenths recorded once. The sample consisted of blood, taken from a patient treated with checkpoint blockade. This receptor was identified in a human donor with melanoma. The V gene is TRBV30, the J gene TRBJ2-7; 8 bases fit TRBD1. The CDR3 sequence is CAFGGQAPRKQYF. CDR3 DNA: TGTGCCTTCGGGGGACAGGCTCCTAGAAAGCAGTACTTC. Drawing the rest from reference TRBV30 and TRBJ2-7, the complete variable domain is SQTIHQWPATLVQPVGSPLSLECTVEGTSNPNLYWYRQAAGRGLQLLFYSVGIGQISSEVPQNLSASRPQDRQFILSSKKLLLSDSGFYLCAFGGQAPRKQYFGPGTRLTVT.